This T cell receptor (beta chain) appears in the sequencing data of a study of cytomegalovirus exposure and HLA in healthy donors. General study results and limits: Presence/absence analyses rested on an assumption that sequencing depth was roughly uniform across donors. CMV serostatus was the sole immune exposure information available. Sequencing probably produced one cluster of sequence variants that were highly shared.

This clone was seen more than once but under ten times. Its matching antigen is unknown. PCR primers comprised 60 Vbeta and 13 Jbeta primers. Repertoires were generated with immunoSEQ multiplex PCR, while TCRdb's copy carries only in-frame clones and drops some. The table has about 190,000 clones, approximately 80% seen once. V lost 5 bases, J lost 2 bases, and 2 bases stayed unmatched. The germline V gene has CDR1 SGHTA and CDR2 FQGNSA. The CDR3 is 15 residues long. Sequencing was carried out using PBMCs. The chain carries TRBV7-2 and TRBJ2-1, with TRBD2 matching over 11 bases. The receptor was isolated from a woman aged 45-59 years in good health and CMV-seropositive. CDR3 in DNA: TGTGCCAGCAGCCGACTAGCGGGGACCTACAATGAGCAGTTCTTC. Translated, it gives CASSRLAGTYNEQFF.